This is a list of T cell receptor beta chains from one sample in a study of T cells in Graves' hyperthyroidism and ophthalmopathy. Using its own MiXCR run on the multiplex PCR reads, TCRdb lists one record per CDR3 protein. This table holds roughly 200,000 distinct CDR3 sequences, approximately 20% found once. Sequencing was performed on blood. The receptor source for this set is a man aged 40-55 years with Graves' hyperthyroidism. CDR3s include the opening cysteine and the closing phenylalanine or tryptophan. The D gene is left open where the match is weak. Some rows have no size entry. The others give once, few or many, or a class for an expanded clone.

j_call v_call d_call cdr3_length clone_size cdr3_aa cdr3_nt
TRBJ2-1 TRBV24-1 - 13 - CATSPPGYNEQFF TGTGCCACCAGTCCCCCAGGGTACAATGAGCAGTTCTTC
TRBJ2-5 TRBV9 - 16 few CASSVGGGQAGETQYF TGTGCCAGCAGCGTAGGAGGGGGACAAGCTGGAGAGACCCAGTACTTC
TRBJ2-2 TRBV20-1 TRBD1 12 few CSLRGPGGELFF TGCAGTTTGAGGGGGCCCGGCGGGGAGCTGTTTTTT
TRBJ2-5 TRBV27 TRBD2 16 many CASSLRGRGGRETQYF TGTGCCAGCAGTTTACGGGGGCGGGGGGGCCGGGAGACCCAGTACTTC
TRBJ2-7 TRBV2 TRBD1 15 many CASSEAGGVGDEQYF TGTGCCAGCAGTGAAGCAGGGGGCGTAGGCGACGAGCAGTACTTC
TRBJ2-7 TRBV6-1 - 15 many CASSGTGTANYEQYF TGTGCCAGCAGTGGTACCGGGACCGCAAACTACGAGCAGTACTTC
TRBJ2-7 TRBV7-2 TRBD2 17 many CASSTPLATSGVYEQYF TGTGCCAGCAGCACCCCTCTGGCGACTAGCGGGGTCTACGAGCAGTACTTC
TRBJ2-1 TRBV28 TRBD2 16 many CASSLPTSGGANEQFF TGTGCCAGCAGTTTACCGACTAGCGGGGGGGCCAATGAGCAGTTCTTC
TRBJ2-1 TRBV6-2/TRBV6-3 - 14 - CGSSYSSGDGEQFF TGTGGCAGCAGTTACTCGAGTGGGGACGGTGAGCAGTTCTTC
TRBJ1-2 TRBV27 - 16 - CASSPSAGTLNYGYTF TGTGCCAGCAGTCCATCAGCCGGGACACTGAACTATGGCTACACCTTC
TRBJ2-1 TRBV5-1 TRBD1 15 many CASSFQGAGANEQFF TGCGCCAGCAGCTTTCAGGGGGCCGGGGCCAATGAGCAGTTCTTC
TRBJ2-5 TRBV7-8 - 15 many CASSQMPGPRETQYF TGTGCCAGCAGTCAAATGCCGGGACCGAGGGAGACCCAGTACTTC
TRBJ1-2 TRBV9 - 14 - CASSVGAGSYGYTF TGTGCCAGCAGCGTAGGGGCGGGGTCCTATGGCTACACCTTC
TRBJ2-7 TRBV7-2 - 14 many CASSRTGTTYEQYF TGTGCCAGCAGCAGGACCGGGACAACCTACGAGCAGTACTTC
TRBJ2-7 TRBV7-8 TRBD1 15 many CASSLAETGFYEQYF TGTGCCAGCAGCTTAGCCGAGACAGGGTTCTACGAGCAGTACTTC
TRBJ2-7 TRBV5-1 - 11 many CASSLADEQYF TGCGCCAGCAGCTTGGCGGACGAGCAGTACTTC
TRBJ1-6 TRBV7-2 - 14 - CASRAGSYNSPLHF TGTGCCAGCCGCGCGGGCTCCTATAATTCACCCCTCCACTTT
TRBJ2-1 TRBV9 - 12 few CASSVDRREQFF TGTGCCAGCAGCGTTGACCGCCGGGAGCAGTTCTTC
TRBJ1-4 TRBV20-1 - 14 few CSARVSQGSEKLFF TGCAGTGCGAGGGTATCCCAGGGGAGTGAAAAACTGTTTTTT
TRBJ1-1 TRBV18 - 12 many CASSPQGTEAFF TGTGCCAGCTCACCACAGGGCACTGAAGCTTTCTTT
TRBJ2-3 TRBV20-1 TRBD1 14 - CSAGQGTGPNTQYF TGCAGTGCTGGACAGGGGACAGGGCCAAATACGCAGTATTTT
TRBJ2-3 TRBV5-1 - 18 few CASSQEGLALGSTDTQYF TGCGCCAGCAGCCAAGAGGGTTTGGCCCTAGGGTCCACAGATACGCAGTATTTT
TRBJ1-6 TRBV20-1 - 13 once CSARWTRTAPLHF TGCAGTGCTAGGTGGACAAGGACCGCGCCCCTCCACTTT
TRBJ1-6 TRBV20-1 TRBD1 13 many CSASGQGFSPLHF TGCAGTGCTAGCGGACAGGGTTTTTCACCCCTCCACTTT
TRBJ1-4 TRBV18 - 13 few CASSPGVNEKLFF TGTGCCAGCTCACCAGGGGTTAATGAAAAACTGTTTTTT
TRBJ2-1 TRBV30 TRBD1 15 many CAWSVLGQLYNEQFF TGTGCCTGGAGTGTGCTGGGACAGCTCTACAATGAGCAGTTCTTC
TRBJ1-2 TRBV2 - 14 many CASSEYGQSYGYTF TGTGCCAGCAGTGAATATGGACAGTCCTATGGCTACACCTTC
TRBJ2-7 TRBV6-1 - 15 many CASSDLTDSPYEQYF TGTGCCAGCAGTGACCTAACGGACAGCCCCTACGAGCAGTACTTC
TRBJ2-1 TRBV29-1 TRBD2 15 - CSAVSLADSYNEQFF TGCAGCGCCGTATCACTAGCGGACTCCTACAATGAGCAGTTCTTC
TRBJ1-5 TRBV4-3 TRBD1 16 - CASSQGRTGEGQPQHF TGCGCCAGCAGCCAAGGGAGAACAGGGGAGGGCCAGCCCCAGCATTTT
TRBJ1-2 TRBV3-1 TRBD1 15 many CASSQERDSLSGYTF TGTGCCAGCAGCCAAGAAAGGGACAGTCTGTCCGGCTACACCTTC
TRBJ1-2 TRBV4-3 - 15 - CASSQGAYANYGYTF TGCGCCAGCAGCCAAGGGGCGTACGCTAACTATGGCTACACCTTC
TRBJ2-5 TRBV19 - 14 - CASSDQGKKETQYF TGTGCCAGTAGCGACCAGGGGAAAAAAGAGACCCAGTACTTC
TRBJ2-2 TRBV7-8 - 15 once CASSPGRTNTGELFF TGTGCCAGCAGCCCAGGGAGAACGAACACCGGGGAGCTGTTTTTT
TRBJ1-1 TRBV5-1 TRBD1 17 many CASSLVGTGGMNTEAFF TGCGCCAGCAGCTTGGTCGGGACAGGAGGCATGAACACTGAAGCTTTCTTT
TRBJ2-7 TRBV2 - 14 many CASILRGQSYEQYF TGTGCCAGCATCCTACGGGGACAATCCTACGAGCAGTACTTC
TRBJ1-6 TRBV7-8 TRBD1 17 many CASSLVGLQGAGVLVHF TGTGCCAGCAGCTTAGTGGGGCTACAGGGGGCCGGGGTGTTGGTCCACTTT
TRBJ2-5 TRBV28 TRBD1 16 many CASSPLGQGYQETQYF TGTGCCAGCAGTCCGCTAGGACAGGGATACCAAGAGACCCAGTACTTC
TRBJ2-5 TRBV5-6 TRBD2 14 few CASSPPGGVETQYF TGTGCCAGCAGCCCACCCGGGGGGGTCGAGACCCAGTACTTC
TRBJ2-1 TRBV13 - 14 many CASSPRPPVDEQFF TGTGCCAGCAGCCCCCGACCTCCTGTCGATGAGCAGTTCTTC
TRBJ2-2 TRBV7-8 TRBD2 18 many CASSLEVSGGDGTGELFF TGTGCCAGCAGCTTAGAAGTTAGCGGGGGGGATGGCACCGGGGAGCTGTTTTTT
TRBJ1-5 TRBV10-3 - 13 few CATGGGSNQPQHF TGTGCCACGGGAGGGGGAAGCAATCAGCCCCAGCATTTT
TRBJ1-2 TRBV15 TRBD1 16 - CATSRDLPGTGDDYTF TGTGCCACCAGCAGAGACTTACCCGGGACAGGGGATGACTACACCTTC
TRBJ1-2 TRBV2 - 12 many CASSGWAYGYTF TGTGCCAGCAGCGGGTGGGCTTACGGCTACACCTTC
TRBJ2-7 TRBV20-1 TRBD1 14 many CSATRTGDTYEQYF TGCAGTGCGACCCGGACAGGGGACACCTACGAGCAGTACTTC
TRBJ2-7 TRBV6-2/TRBV6-3 TRBD1 12 many CATWDSGYEQYF TGTGCCACCTGGGACAGCGGCTACGAGCAGTACTTC
TRBJ2-5 TRBV29-1 TRBD2 12 few CSLGEGRETQYF TGCAGCCTGGGGGAGGGAAGAGAGACCCAGTACTTC
TRBJ2-2 TRBV2 - 13 many CASSVVNTGELFF TGTGCCAGCAGTGTAGTGAACACCGGGGAGCTGTTTTTT
TRBJ2-5 TRBV6-5 TRBD1 14 - CASSSGRTGGAWYF TGTGCCAGCAGTTCCGGGCGGACAGGGGGCGCTTGGTACTTC
TRBJ2-1 TRBV6-5 - 13 - CASSYGSRNEQFF TGTGCCAGCAGTTACGGTAGTCGCAATGAGCAGTTCTTC
TRBJ1-2 TRBV5-1 - 15 many CASSSQGGGSYGYTF TGCGCCAGCAGCTCCCAAGGGGGGGGGAGCTATGGCTACACCTTC
TRBJ1-6 TRBV6-1 - 14 - CASRADQKNSPLHF TGTGCCAGCAGGGCAGACCAGAAGAATTCACCCCTCCACTTT
TRBJ2-5 TRBV28 - 17 many CASRARPALGYGETQYF TGTGCCAGCAGAGCGAGACCGGCCCTAGGATACGGGGAGACCCAGTACTTC
TRBJ1-6 TRBV5-1 - 14 - CASSLGRRDSPLHF TGCGCCAGCAGCTTGGGACGGCGGGATTCACCCCTCCACTTT
TRBJ2-5 TRBV6-1 TRBD2 18 many CASSPAEAGFAYQETQYF TGTGCCAGCAGTCCGGCGGAAGCGGGGTTTGCATACCAAGAGACCCAGTACTTC
TRBJ2-7 TRBV13 TRBD2 15 - CASSLGGGGHYEQYF TGTGCCAGCAGCTTAGGCGGCGGGGGGCACTACGAGCAGTACTTC
TRBJ2-3 TRBV5-1 - 14 many CASRTQDSTDTQYF TGCGCCAGCAGGACACAGGACTCCACAGATACGCAGTATTTT
TRBJ1-6 TRBV7-3 - 13 many CASSLGYNSPLHF TGTGCCAGCAGCTTAGGGTATAATTCACCCCTCCACTTT
TRBJ1-1 TRBV18 - 14 - CASSPQGTGAEAFF TGTGCCAGCTCACCACAGGGGACGGGGGCTGAAGCTTTCTTT